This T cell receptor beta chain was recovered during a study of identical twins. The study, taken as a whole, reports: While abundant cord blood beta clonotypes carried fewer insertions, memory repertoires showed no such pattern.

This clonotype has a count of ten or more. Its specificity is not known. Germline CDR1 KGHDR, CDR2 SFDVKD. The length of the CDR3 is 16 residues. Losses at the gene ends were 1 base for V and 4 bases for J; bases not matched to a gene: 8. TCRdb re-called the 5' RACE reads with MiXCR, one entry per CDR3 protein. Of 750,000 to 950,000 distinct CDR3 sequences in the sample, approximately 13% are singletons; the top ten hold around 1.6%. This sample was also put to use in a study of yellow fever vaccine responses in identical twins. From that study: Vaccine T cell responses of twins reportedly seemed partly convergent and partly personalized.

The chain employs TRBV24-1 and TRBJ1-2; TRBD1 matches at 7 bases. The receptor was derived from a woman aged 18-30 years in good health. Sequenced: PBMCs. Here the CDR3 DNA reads TGTGCCACCAGTGATTTAAGCCCGACAGGGAGCTATGGCTACACCTTC. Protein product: CATSDLSPTGSYGYTF.